The 16 T cell receptor beta chains presented below share a single source sample, sequenced in a study of blood T cell repertoires in COVID-19. The protocol was immunoSEQ multiplex PCR, while the TCRdb copy is restricted to in-frame clones and leaves out a portion. The profile covers roughly 70,000 clones, with more than 70% appearing a single time and 5.5% to 7% taken by the ten largest. The sample was peripheral blood. Source of these receptors: a woman in her 70s with acute or convalescent COVID-19.

There are a few counts of this clone. The V gene is TRBV15, the J gene TRBJ1-5; TRBD1 matches 11 bases. The V segment lost 5 bases and the J segment 9 bases; nucleotides outside the gene matches: 6. This CDR3 is 14 amino acids long. The germline V gene has CDR1 LNHNV and CDR2 YYDKDF (reference sequence). DNA for the CDR3: TGTGCCACCAGCGAGGACAGGGGGCGGCTGCCCCAGCATTTT. Its protein product is CATSEDRGRLPQHF.

In this sample, this clone turned up a few times. V gene TRBV19 combines with J gene TRBJ1-1; 8 bases agree with TRBD1. Germline V gene lookup returns CDR1 LNHDA and CDR2 SQIVND (reference sequence). Trimming cost V 7 bases and J 5 bases; bases outside gene matches: 6. There are 13 residues in the CDR3. CDR3 protein: CASKTRTGTEAFF. The DNA for the CDR3 is TGTGCCAGTAAAACCCGGACAGGGACTGAAGCTTTCTTT.

V gene TRBV11-2 combines with J gene TRBJ1-4, with a tentative D call TRBD1 (6 bases). V lost 5 bases and J 5 bases, leaving 12 bases between the germline ends. The CDR3 totals 14 residues. Germline loops: CDR1 SGHAT, CDR2 FQNNGV. CDR3 loop: CASSPRTVNEKLFF. The CDR3 bases are TGTGCCAGCAGCCCGAGGACAGTAAATGAAAAACTGTTTTTT.

V and J are TRBV7-2 and TRBJ2-5, with 7 nucleotides matching TRBD1. The germline V gene encodes CDR1 SGHTA and CDR2 FQGNSA. CDR3 length: 15 amino acids. V shed 0 bases and J 4 bases; nucleotides not matched to a gene: 5. CDR3 region: CASSLAWDSSETQYF. The CDR3 DNA follows: TGTGCCAGCAGCTTAGCGTGGGACAGCTCAGAGACCCAGTACTTC.

The chain combines TRBV19 with TRBJ2-5; TRBD2 might be the D (6 bases). The CDR3 has 13 residues. Germline V gives CDR1 LNHDA, CDR2 SQIVND (reference sequence). V lost 10 bases to trimming and J lost 2 bases, with 14 bases between them. In DNA form, the CDR3 reads TGTGCCACCAGTCGGGGGAGGCAAGAGACCCAGTACTTC. Amino acids: CATSRGRQETQYF.

This clone was found once. The rearrangement uses TRBV12-3 or TRBV12-4 and TRBJ2-3; D gene uncertain. The V end was cut by 5 bases, the J end by 4 bases, with 10 bases between. The length of the CDR3 is 13 residues. CDR3 residues: CASSQQSADTQYF. The CDR3 DNA follows: TGTGCCAGCAGTCAGCAGAGCGCAGATACGCAGTATTTT.

The chain joins TRBV27 to TRBJ2-6; 7 bases map to TRBD1. Germline-derived CDR1 and CDR2 are MNHEY and SMNVEV (reference sequence). There are 16 residues in the CDR3. The junction had 6 bases not matched to a gene; V was cut back by 7 bases and J by 0 bases. The CDR3 nucleotides read TGTGCCAGCAATGTCAGGGGGAACTCTGGGGCCAACGTCCTGACTTTC. Amino acids: CASNVRGNSGANVLTF.

V usage is TRBV20-1 and J usage is TRBJ2-1; D is unclear. The CDR3 runs 15 residues. The germline V gene has CDR1 DFQATT and CDR2 SNEGSKA (reference sequence). V was trimmed by 3 bases and J by 4 bases, leaving 16 bases between them. In nucleotides, the CDR3 is TGCAGTGCTAGTATGGCTAGTCGAAAATACAATGAGCAGTTCTTC. It yields the protein CSASMASRKYNEQFF.

The CDR3 reads CASIKYESGELFF. In nucleotides, the CDR3 is TGTGCCAGCATTAAGTATGAGTCCGGGGAGCTGTTTTTT. The chain combines TRBV28 with TRBJ2-2; D gene ambiguous. The CDR3 has 13 amino acids. V was trimmed by 7 bases and J by 6 bases, leaving 12 bases between them. Germline CDR1 is MDHEN and CDR2 is SYDVKM. Together with reference TRBV28 and TRBJ2-2, the CDR3 gives the full variable domain: DVKVTQSSRYLVKRTGEKVFLECVQDMDHENMFWYRQDPGLGLRLIYFSYDVKMKEKGDIPEGYSVSREKKERFSLILESASTNQTSMYLCASIKYESGELFFGEGSRLTVL.

This chain connects TRBV5-4 to TRBJ2-7; 9 bases match TRBD1. The CDR3 is 14 residues long. Trimming removed 2 bases from V and 5 bases from J; junction bases left unmatched: 5. Germline V gene lookup returns CDR1 SGHNT and CDR2 YYREEE (reference sequence). The CDR3 nucleotides are TGTGCCAGCAGCTTCAGGGACAGGGTCCACGAGCAGTACTTC. Amino acid sequence: CASSFRDRVHEQYF.

This clone occurred a few times. The chain links TRBV7-2 to TRBJ2-7; 7 nucleotides line up with TRBD2. With 4 bases clipped from V and 1 base from J, the junction kept 10 bases outside the gene matches. Germline CDR1 and CDR2: SGHTA and FQGNSA. The CDR3 has 16 amino acids. CDR3 in amino acids: CASSSSGEGRSYEQYF. The CDR3 nucleotides are TGTGCCAGCAGCTCCTCGGGGGAGGGGAGGTCCTACGAGCAGTACTTC.

J is TRBJ1-5 and V is TRBV30, with D possibly TRBD1 on 5 matching bases. CDR1 and CDR2 (germline): GTSNPN, SVGIG (reference sequence). This CDR3 has 16 residues. Between the trimmed V and J ends, which lost 4 bases and 4 bases, there was a span of 20 bases. CDR3 coding DNA: TGTGCCTGGACCCCTGGGCCGGGGGGAGGAAATCAGCCCCAGCATTTT. This translates into CAWTPGPGGGNQPQHF.

The CDR3 spells CASSPGLADNEQFF. CDR3 coding DNA: TGTGCCAGCAGCCCCGGACTAGCGGACAATGAGCAGTTCTTC. This chain connects TRBV3-1 (or the pseudogene TRBV3-2) to TRBJ2-1, with 10 nucleotides matching TRBD2. This CDR3 has 14 amino acids. The V segment lost 4 bases and the J segment 5 bases; nucleotides outside the gene matches: 2. Germline CDR1 is LGHDT and CDR2 is YNNKEL (reference sequence).

The CDR3 DNA sequence: TGTGCCAGCAGTCTCCTTGGGACAGGGAACACTGAAGCTTTCTTT. Protein product: CASSLLGTGNTEAFF. This chain joins TRBV6-5 and TRBJ1-1, with 8 nucleotides matching TRBD1. The V gene end was trimmed by 5 bases and the J gene end by 1 base; junction bases not matched to a gene: 6. This CDR3 comprises 15 residues. CDR1 is MNHEY, CDR2 SVGAGI, per germline.

The V gene is TRBV14, the J gene TRBJ2-2, with D possibly being TRBD2 (7 bases). Germline CDR1 reads SGHDN; CDR2 reads FVKESK. This CDR3 contains 17 residues. Trimming shortened V by 0 bases and J by 0 bases, and 11 bases separated the two germline ends. The CDR3 sequence is CASSQEGRGSNTGELFF. CDR3 nucleotide sequence: TGTGCCAGCAGCCAAGAGGGGAGGGGGTCGAACACCGGGGAGCTGTTTTTT. Combining the CDR3 with reference TRBV14 and TRBJ2-2 gives the whole variable domain EAGVTQFPSHSVIEKGQTVTLRCDPISGHDNLYWYRRVMGKEIKFLLHFVKESKQDESGMPNNRFLAERTGGTYSTLKVQPAELEDSGVYFCASSQEGRGSNTGELFFGEGSRLTVL.

This clone was seen just once. J is TRBJ1-1 and V is TRBV5-6; a possible D gene is TRBD1 (5 bases). V dropped 4 bases and J dropped 5 bases, with 18 bases sitting between them. Looked up from germline, CDR1 is SGHDT and CDR2 is YYEEEE. This CDR3 is 15 amino acids long. The CDR3 bases are TGTGCCAGCAGCCCCCGCCGGGGGGGGGATACTGAAGCTTTCTTT. Its translation is CASSPRRGGDTEAFF.